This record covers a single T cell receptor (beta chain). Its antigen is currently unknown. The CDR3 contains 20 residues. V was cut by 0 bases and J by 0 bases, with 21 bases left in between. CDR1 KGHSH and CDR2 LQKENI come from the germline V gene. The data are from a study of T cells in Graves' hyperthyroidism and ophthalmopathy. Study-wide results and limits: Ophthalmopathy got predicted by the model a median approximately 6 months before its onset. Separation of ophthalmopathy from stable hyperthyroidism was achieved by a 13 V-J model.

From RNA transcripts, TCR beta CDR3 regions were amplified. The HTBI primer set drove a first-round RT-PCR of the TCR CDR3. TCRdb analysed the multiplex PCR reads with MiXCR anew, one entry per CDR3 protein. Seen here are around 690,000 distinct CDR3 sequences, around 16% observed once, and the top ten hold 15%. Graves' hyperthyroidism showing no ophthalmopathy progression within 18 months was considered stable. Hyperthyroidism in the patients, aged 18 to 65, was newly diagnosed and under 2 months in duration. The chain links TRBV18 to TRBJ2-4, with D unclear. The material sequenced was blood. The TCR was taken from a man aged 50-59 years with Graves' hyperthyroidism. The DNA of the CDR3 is TGTGCCAGCTCACCACCATCGTCAGGAACGACGGTACTAGCCAAAAACATTCAGTACTTC. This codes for CASSPPSSGTTVLAKNIQYF.